This paragraph covers one T cell receptor (beta chain) sequence. CDR1 is MNHNY and CDR2 is SVGAGI in the germline V gene (reference sequence). The germline V and J ends were trimmed by 6 bases and 5 bases, with 7 bases remaining between them. The length of the CDR3 is 11 residues. The data originate from a study of T cell changes during pregnancy in multiple sclerosis. Using immunoSEQ multiplex PCR, the repertoire was profiled, and TCRdb retains in-frame clones only, with some absent. The sample consists of roughly 80,000 clones, around 90% of them appearing once. Sequenced here: peripheral blood, sampled before pregnancy. The chain uses TRBV6-6 and TRBJ2-5; unclear D gene. This TCR was recovered from a female donor with multiple sclerosis, enrolled in a pregnancy study. The CDR3 protein is CASSSAETQYF. CDR3 DNA: TGTGCCAGCAGCTCAGCGGAGACCCAGTACTTC.